What follows are 9 T cell receptor beta chains derived from one specimen sequenced in a study of blood T cells in healthy people across ages. Through a sample-barcoded 5' primer and a J-beta primer mix, a second PCR was run for roughly 7 to 11 cycles. TCRdb redid the calling of the 5' RACE reads with MiXCR, one entry per CDR3 protein. The sample has roughly 700,000 distinct CDR3 sequences, about 52% seen once; the top ten hold 30% to 35%. Source material: blood. The receptors were sampled from a woman aged 55-69 years in good health.

This chain joins TRBV20-1 and TRBJ2-7; 8 nucleotides match TRBD2. CDR3 length: 17 amino acids. In germline, CDR1 is DFQATT, CDR2 SNEGSKA (reference sequence). Unmatched junction bases numbered 12, after V lost 0 bases and J lost 2 bases. The CDR3 nucleotides are TGCAGTGCTAGAGATGAGGGAGGGGCGGGAGGCGCCTACGAGCAGTACTTC. It specifies CSARDEGGAGGAYEQYF.

Comment on this clonotype: This may be a read error, as it is one base from a much larger clone. This chain links TRBV7-2 with TRBJ2-3; TRBD1 aligns across 9 bases. After removal of 7 bases from V and 1 base from J, the junction contained 6 bases not matched to a gene. CDR1 and CDR2 from the germline V gene are SGHTA and FQGNSA. CDR3 length equals 15 residues. CDR3: CASNSRTGGTDTQYF. CDR3 nucleotide sequence: TGTGCCAGCAACTCGAGGACAGGGGGCACAGATACGCAGTATTTT.

The rearrangement uses TRBV7-2 and TRBJ2-3; D might be TRBD2 (6 bases). The CDR3 extends over 17 amino acids. Per germline, CDR1 SGHTA and CDR2 FQGNSA. Trimming cost V 3 bases and J 3 bases, with 19 bases left between them. The CDR3 nucleotides read TGTGCCAGCAGCTTCGATCTCCTAGCGCTCTCGACAGATACGCAGTATTTT. Translated, it gives CASSFDLLALSTDTQYF.

Only a few counts were recorded for this clonotype. CDR3 amino acids: CASSLPAGDRANTGELFF. Written as DNA, the CDR3 is TGTGCCAGCAGCCTACCCGCTGGGGACAGGGCGAACACCGGGGAGCTGTTTTTT. The chain has TRBV7-2 and TRBJ2-2; 9 bases fit TRBD1. Germline V gene sequence: CDR1 SGHTA, CDR2 FQGNSA. J was trimmed by 0 bases and V by 5 bases; bases with no gene match: 10. This CDR3 is built from 18 residues.

This clonotype was detected once. The chain links TRBV11-2 to TRBJ2-1, with TRBD2 as a possible D gene (5 bases). Germline assignment: CDR1 SGHAT and CDR2 FQNNGV. V lost 6 bases and J lost 7, with 16 bases in between. The length of the CDR3 is 14 residues. CDR3: CASSQNSGGNEQFF. The CDR3 DNA reads as TGTGCCAGCAGTCAAAACTCGGGCGGGAATGAGCAGTTCTTC.

This clonotype has only a few counts. The chain combines TRBV20-1 with TRBJ2-3; TRBD2 aligns across 9 bases. CDR1 DFQATT and CDR2 SNEGSKA come from the germline V gene (reference sequence). J lost 3 bases, V lost 5 bases, and 9 bases had no gene match. This CDR3 has 15 amino acids. DNA for the CDR3: TGCAGTGCTGAGAGCTCTAGCGGGAATACAGATACGCAGTATTTT. Translated, it gives CSAESSSGNTDTQYF.

This sequence joins TRBV4-3 and TRBJ2-2; D gene ambiguous. Germline V gives CDR1 LGHNA, CDR2 YSLEER. CDR3 length equals 16 residues. Deletions cut 0 bases from V and 1 base from J, with 9 bases between. CDR3 residues: CASSQDPVLNTGELFF. Written as DNA, the CDR3 is TGCGCCAGCAGCCAAGATCCCGTCTTGAACACCGGGGAGCTGTTTTTT.

The genes are TRBV28 and TRBJ2-1; D unresolved. V lost 6 bases, J lost 12 bases, and 15 bases lay in between. The CDR3 totals 12 residues. Per germline, CDR1 MDHEN and CDR2 SYDVKM. CDR3 loop: CASSLLSTGQFF. The CDR3 DNA is TGTGCCAGCAGCCTCCTTTCGACGGGGCAGTTCTTC.

Worth noting for this clonotype: This may come from a read error, since a much larger clone is one base off. The V and J genes are TRBV29-1 and TRBJ2-5; D gene uncertain. The CDR3 extends over 12 amino acids. Germline CDR1 SQVTM, CDR2 ANQGSEA. The CDR3 nucleotides are TGCAGCACCCTATACTACCAAGAGACCCTGTACTTC. Encoded protein: CSTLYYQETLYF.